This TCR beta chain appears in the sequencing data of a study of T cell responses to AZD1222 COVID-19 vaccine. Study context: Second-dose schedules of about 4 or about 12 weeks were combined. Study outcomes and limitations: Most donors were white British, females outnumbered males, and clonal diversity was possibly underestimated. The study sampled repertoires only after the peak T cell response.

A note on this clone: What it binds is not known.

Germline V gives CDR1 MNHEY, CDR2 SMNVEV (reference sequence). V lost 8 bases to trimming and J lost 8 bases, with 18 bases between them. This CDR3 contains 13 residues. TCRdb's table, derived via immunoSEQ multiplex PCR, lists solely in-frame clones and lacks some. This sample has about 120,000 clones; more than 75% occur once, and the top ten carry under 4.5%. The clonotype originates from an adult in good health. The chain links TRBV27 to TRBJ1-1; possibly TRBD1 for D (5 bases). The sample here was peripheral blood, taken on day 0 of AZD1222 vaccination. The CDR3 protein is CASRWPGKGEAFF. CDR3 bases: TGTGCCAGCCGATGGCCAGGGAAGGGGGAAGCTTTCTTT.